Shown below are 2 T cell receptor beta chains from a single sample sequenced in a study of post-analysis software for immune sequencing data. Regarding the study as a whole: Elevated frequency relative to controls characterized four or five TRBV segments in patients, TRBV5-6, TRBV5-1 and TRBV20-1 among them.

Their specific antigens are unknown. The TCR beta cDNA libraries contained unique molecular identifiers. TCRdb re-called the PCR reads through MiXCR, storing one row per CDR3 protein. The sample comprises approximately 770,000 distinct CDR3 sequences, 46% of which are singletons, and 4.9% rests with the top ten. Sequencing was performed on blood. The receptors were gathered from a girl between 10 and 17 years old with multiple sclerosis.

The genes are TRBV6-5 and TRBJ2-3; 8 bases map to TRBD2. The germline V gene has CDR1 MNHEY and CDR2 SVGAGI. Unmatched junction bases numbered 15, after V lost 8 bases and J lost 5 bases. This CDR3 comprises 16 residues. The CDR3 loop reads CASRRGLAGPGDTQYF. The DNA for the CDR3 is TGTGCCAGCCGCCGAGGGCTAGCGGGTCCCGGAGATACGCAGTATTTT.

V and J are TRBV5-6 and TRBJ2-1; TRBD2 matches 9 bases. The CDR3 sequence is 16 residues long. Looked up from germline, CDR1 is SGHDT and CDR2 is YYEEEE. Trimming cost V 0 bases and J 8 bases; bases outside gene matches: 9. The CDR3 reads CASSLAGTSRIYEQFF. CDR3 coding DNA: TGTGCCAGCAGCTTGGCCGGGACTAGCAGGATTTATGAGCAGTTCTTC. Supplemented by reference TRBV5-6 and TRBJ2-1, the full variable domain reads DAGVTQSPTHLIKTRGQQVTLRCSPKSGHDTVSWYQQALGQGPQFIFQYYEEEERQRGNFPDRFSGHQFPNYSSELNVNALLLGDSALYLCASSLAGTSRIYEQFFGPGTRLTVL.